The 12 T cell receptor beta chains reported below all come from one sample, sequenced in a study of T-cell memory formation after mild COVID-19. Via MiXCR, TCRdb re-called the 5' RACE reads, giving one row per CDR3 protein. The sample has roughly 130,000 distinct CDR3 sequences, 5% to 6.5% seen once; the top ten hold under 2.5%. Source material: PBMCs or a T cell subset sorted from them (not recorded which). The source of these receptors is an adult woman who had mild COVID-19 (a few samples of this study predate the infection). Cell type and time point are not known.

CDR3 region: CATSDGPVGANVLTF. CDR3 DNA sequence: TGTGCCACCAGTGACGGCCCGGTTGGGGCCAACGTCCTGACTTTC. V usage is TRBV24-1 and J usage is TRBJ2-6; D gene unclear. This CDR3 region has 15 residues. The germline V gene has CDR1 KGHDR and CDR2 SFDVKD. Trimming took off 4 bases at V and 3 bases at J, with 9 bases between the two ends.

The genes are TRBV9 and TRBJ2-5, with TRBD2 identical over 9 bases. Per germline, CDR1 SGDLS and CDR2 YYNGEE. This CDR3 comprises 16 residues. V was pared by 5 bases and J by 2 bases, with 10 bases of the junction left unmatched. The CDR3 coding sequence is TGTGCCAGCAGTGCCGGGACTAGCCCCCAGCAAGAGACCCAGTACTTC. Translation gives CASSAGTSPQQETQYF.

The chain has TRBV20-1 and TRBJ2-5; the D gene could be TRBD1 or TRBD2 (5 bases each). CDR1 and CDR2 from the germline V gene are DFQATT and SNEGSKA (reference sequence). The CDR3 contains 15 residues. The V and J ends lost 3 bases and 0 bases respectively, with 14 bases between them. The chain's CDR3 is CSASGDGWYQETQYF. DNA for the CDR3: TGCAGTGCTAGTGGGGACGGTTGGTACCAAGAGACCCAGTACTTC.

This clonotype was observed a few times. The chain recombines TRBV6-5 with TRBJ2-7; 9 nucleotides align to TRBD1. The ends lost 7 bases at V and 1 base at J; junction bases unmatched: 5. The CDR3 is 14 amino acids. Germline values: CDR1 MNHEY, CDR2 SVGAGI. For the CDR3, the DNA is TGTGCCAGCACCCGGGACAGGGTTTCCTACGAGCAGTACTTC. Translated, it gives CASTRDRVSYEQYF.

This clonotype was picked up many times. This chain's CDR3 is CAIMGGQNNEQFF. The CDR3 nucleotides read TGTGCCATCATGGGGGGGCAAAACAATGAGCAGTTCTTC. This rearrangement joins TRBV10-3 to TRBJ2-1; maybe TRBD2 (7 bases). This CDR3 region has 13 residues. From germline, CDR1 is ENHRY and CDR2 SYGVKD. Trimming pared 7 bases from V and 5 bases from J, leaving 12 bases between.

The rearrangement joins TRBV9 to TRBJ2-3; 7 bases line up with TRBD2. The J segment lost 4 bases and the V segment lost 4 bases, leaving 12 bases of the junction unmatched. This CDR3 contains 16 residues. The germline gives CDR1 SGDLS, CDR2 YYNGEE. The CDR3 DNA is TGTGCCAGCAGCACCGCCCCGGGAGGCAGGGCAGATACGCAGTATTTT. This encodes CASSTAPGGRADTQYF.

This clonotype appeared many times. V and J are TRBV9 and TRBJ2-1; 8 nucleotides match TRBD2. The junction had 12 bases not matched to a gene; V was cut back by 5 bases and J by 8 bases. Germline V CDR1 and CDR2: SGDLS, YYNGEE. This CDR3 comprises 15 residues. The CDR3 sequence: CASRPPGLDRDEQFF. The CDR3 DNA sequence: TGTGCCAGCAGACCACCGGGACTAGATCGAGATGAGCAGTTCTTC.

There are many counts of this clonotype. V is TRBV12-3 or TRBV12-4 and J is TRBJ1-5, with D unclear. V shed 7 bases and J shed 0 bases, with 13 bases lying between them. The CDR3 consists of 15 residues. In DNA, the CDR3 is TGTGCCAGCACCCCCTTTGTGAATAGCAATCAGCCCCAGCATTTT. Its protein is CASTPFVNSNQPQHF.

V is TRBV4-3 and J is TRBJ1-2; weak D call: TRBD1 (6 bases). The V gene's germline CDR1 is LGHNA and CDR2 YSLEER. Trimming stripped 5 bases from V and 5 bases from J, with 12 bases between. There are 13 residues in the CDR3. The CDR3 reads CASSDNRVYGYTF. In DNA form, the CDR3 reads TGCGCCAGCAGCGATAACAGGGTGTATGGCTACACCTTC.

This clonotype appeared a few times. The chain uses TRBV4-2 and TRBJ2-7; 8 nucleotides match TRBD1. The CDR3 runs to 19 residues. The V gene's germline CDR1 is LGHNA and CDR2 YNFKEQ. With V trimmed by 0 bases and J by 4 bases, 17 bases remained unmatched. In DNA, the CDR3 is TGTGCCAGCAGCCAAGATTATGGCAGGGGGCGCGATGGCTTTTACGAGCAGTACTTC. This gives the protein CASSQDYGRGRDGFYEQYF.

This clonotype was observed a few times. CDR3 DNA sequence: TGCGCCAGCAGCCAAGAGAATTATGGTACAGATACGCAGTATTTT. Translating it yields CASSQENYGTDTQYF. V and J are TRBV4-1 and TRBJ2-3; no firm D call. Per the germline V gene, CDR1 is MGHRA and CDR2 is YSYEKL. The CDR3 spans 15 residues. Trimming took 0 bases from V and 3 from J, leaving 10 bases between them.

This clonotype was picked up a small number of times. This chain links TRBV24-1 with TRBJ2-4; D tentatively reads TRBD1 or TRBD2 (6 bases each). CDR1 and CDR2 from the germline V gene are KGHDR and SFDVKD. The CDR3 spans 14 residues. V was trimmed by 2 bases and J by 6 bases, leaving 10 bases between them. The CDR3 nucleotides are TGTGCCACCAGTGATTCGGGGGCAGGAAACATTCAGTACTTC. The encoded protein is CATSDSGAGNIQYF.